The 24 T cell receptor beta chains below all came from one sample that was sequenced in a study of blood T cell repertoires in COVID-19. The table came from immunoSEQ multiplex PCR; TCRdb's copy has only in-frame clones and leaves some out. The table shows 40,000 to 45,000 clones, with about 91% occurring only once. Source material: peripheral blood. These receptors came from a man aged 50-60 years with active COVID-19.

The genes are TRBV11-3 and TRBJ2-1, with D perhaps matching TRBD2 (5 bases). The germline V gene has CDR1 SGHNT and CDR2 YENEEA. V gave up 5 bases and J gave up 3 bases, with 11 bases separating them. The CDR3 runs to 14 residues. The DNA of the CDR3 is TGTGCCAGCAGCCAGGACTCACACTACAATGAGCAGTTCTTC. It is translated as CASSQDSHYNEQFF.

V and J are TRBV5-4 and TRBJ1-2; TRBD1 matches 9 bases. Trimming cost V 4 bases and J 8 bases; bases outside gene matches: 6. This CDR3 comprises 13 residues. The germline CDR1 and CDR2 sequences are SGHNT and YYREEE (reference sequence). The CDR3 sequence: CASSPGQGRGYTF. DNA for the CDR3: TGTGCCAGCAGCCCGGGACAGGGCCGGGGCTACACCTTC.

The V and J genes are TRBV5-4 and TRBJ2-5, with 9 bases aligning to TRBD1. The V segment lost 0 bases and the J segment 5 bases; nucleotides outside the gene matches: 2. There are 14 residues in the CDR3. Germline-derived CDR1 and CDR2 are SGHNT and YYREEE (reference sequence). DNA of the CDR3: TGTGCCAGCAGCTTGGAAGACAGGGGGGAGACCCAGTACTTC. This encodes CASSLEDRGETQYF.

The table lists this clone with a count of one. The genes are TRBV7-9 and TRBJ2-2, with D possibly TRBD1 on 5 matching bases. The CDR3 spans 13 residues. Germline CDR1 reads SEHNR; CDR2 reads FQNEAQ (reference sequence). V lost 3 bases and J lost 6, with 8 bases in between. The DNA of the CDR3 is TGTGCCAGCAGCTTCCAGGGATCCGGGGAGCTGTTTTTT. This gives the protein CASSFQGSGELFF.

The chain is built from TRBV18 and TRBJ2-7, with 10 bases identical to TRBD2. The germline CDR1 and CDR2 sequences are KGHSH and LQKENI. CDR3 length: 14 amino acids. The ends lost 5 bases at V and 2 bases at J; junction bases unmatched: 3. The CDR3 nucleotides read TGTGCCAGCTCAAGAGCGGGAGGGACCTACGAGCAGTACTTC. Protein product: CASSRAGGTYEQYF.

V and J are TRBV3-1 (or the pseudogene TRBV3-2) and TRBJ2-5; D might be TRBD1 (6 bases). CDR3 length: 14 amino acids. Germline assignment: CDR1 LGHDT and CDR2 YNNKEL (reference sequence). Trimming stripped 5 bases from V and 2 bases from J, with 12 bases between. The CDR3 DNA follows: TGTGCCAGCAGCTGGTGGGGACAACAAGAGACCCAGTACTTC. Translation: CASSWWGQQETQYF.

This sequence joins TRBV5-6 and TRBJ2-3, with TRBD2 matching over 9 bases. Trimming at V came to 6 bases and at J to 7 bases, leaving 12 bases not matched to a gene. The CDR3 runs 15 residues. Germline lookup yields CDR1 SGHDT and CDR2 YYEEEE. CDR3 bases: TGTGCCAGCACGGGAAGCGGGAGGAGGGGGTATACGCAGTATTTT. Amino acids: CASTGSGRRGYTQYF. Looking up the rest from reference TRBV5-6 and TRBJ2-3 gives the full variable domain: DAGVTQSPTHLIKTRGQQVTLRCSPKSGHDTVSWYQQALGQGPQFIFQYYEEEERQRGNFPDRFSGHQFPNYSSELNVNALLLGDSALYLCASTGSGRRGYTQYFGPGTRLTVL.

The rearrangement joins TRBV13 to TRBJ1-2, with D perhaps matching TRBD1 (5 bases). The CDR3 is made up of 13 amino acids. Germline-derived CDR1 and CDR2 are PRHDT and FYEKMQ (reference sequence). The germline V and J ends were trimmed by 6 bases and 6 bases, with 14 bases remaining between them. The CDR3 region is CASRGEGDDGYTF. CDR3 in DNA: TGTGCCAGCAGGGGGGAGGGCGATGATGGCTACACCTTC.

The chain carries TRBV5-1 and TRBJ2-1, with 8 bases fitting TRBD2. The CDR3 consists of 15 residues. Germline V gene sequence: CDR1 SGHRS, CDR2 YFSETQ. V lost 0 bases to trimming and J lost 7 bases; unmatched junction nucleotides: 6. This CDR3 is CASSLAVERGNEQFF. As DNA, the CDR3 is TGCGCCAGCAGCTTGGCCGTGGAGCGGGGGAATGAGCAGTTCTTC.

This chain links TRBV28 with TRBJ2-7; D perhaps matches TRBD1 (5 bases). The germline V gene has CDR1 MDHEN and CDR2 SYDVKM. The CDR3 extends over 18 amino acids. The V gene lost 1 base and the J gene lost 0 bases, with 19 bases spanning the gap. The CDR3 DNA is TGTGCCAGCAGTTTATCGGGTTACGGGCGGACAAGCTCCTACGAGCAGTACTTC. Translation: CASSLSGYGRTSSYEQYF.

The table lists this clone with a count of one. This chain joins TRBV3-1 (or the pseudogene TRBV3-2) and TRBJ2-5; no firm D call. Trimming shortened V by 10 bases and J by 7 bases, and 16 bases separated the two germline ends. Per germline, CDR1 LGHDT and CDR2 YNNKEL (reference sequence). The CDR3 length is 12 residues. CDR3 amino acids: CAILDSSGTQYF. The CDR3 DNA reads TGTGCCATCCTCGACTCCTCGGGGACCCAGTACTTC.

The J gene is TRBJ2-7, the V gene TRBV18, with D possibly TRBD1 on 6 matching bases. Germline V lookup: CDR1 KGHSH, CDR2 LQKENI. V was shortened by 6 bases and J by 2 bases, with 17 bases between the two germline ends. This CDR3 is 15 amino acids long. CDR3 sequence (DNA): TGTGCCAGCTCCCCCCAGTCAGGGGAGACCTACGAGCAGTACTTC. Amino acid sequence: CASSPQSGETYEQYF.

V gene TRBV9 combines with J gene TRBJ1-1, with D uncertain. The ends were cut back, 2 bases at V and 1 base at J, with 12 bases in the middle. This CDR3 contains 15 residues. Germline V CDR1 and CDR2: SGDLS, YYNGEE. This CDR3 is CASSVGAGRNTEAFF. In nucleotides, the CDR3 is TGTGCCAGCAGCGTCGGCGCGGGAAGGAACACTGAAGCTTTCTTT.

The V call is TRBV5-1, the J call TRBJ2-1; 13 nucleotides agree with TRBD2. Germline V gene data show CDR1 as SGHRS and CDR2 as YFSETQ. The CDR3 runs 15 residues. V lost 3 bases, J lost 7 bases, and 4 bases stayed unmatched. The CDR3 sequence is CASSSGLAGNNEQFF. CDR3 sequence (DNA): TGCGCCAGCAGCTCGGGACTAGCGGGAAATAATGAGCAGTTCTTC.

The chain links TRBV5-1 to TRBJ1-1; perhaps TRBD1 as D (6 bases). V shed 1 base and J shed 4 bases, with 11 bases lying between them. Looked up from germline, CDR1 is SGHRS and CDR2 is YFSETQ. The length of the CDR3 is 14 residues. CDR3 sequence (DNA): TGCGCCAGCAGCTTGACAGGGTTGGCCACTGAAGCTTTCTTT. It specifies CASSLTGLATEAFF.

This sequence joins TRBV7-2 and TRBJ2-3; D might be TRBD1 (5 bases). Germline CDR1 reads SGHTA; CDR2 reads FQGNSA. This CDR3 region has 14 residues. V shed 5 bases and J shed 5 bases, with 14 bases lying between them. CDR3 protein: CASSHDPQGDTQYF. CDR3 nucleotide sequence: TGTGCCAGCAGCCACGACCCTCAGGGAGATACGCAGTATTTT.

J is TRBJ2-7 and V is TRBV2; TRBD1 might be the D (5 bases). CDR3 length: 14 residues. Trimming removed 6 bases at V and 0 bases at J, with 12 bases between. Per germline, CDR1 SNHLY and CDR2 FYNNEI. This CDR3 reads CASRAGRNSYEQYF. The CDR3 bases are TGTGCCAGCAGGGCAGGGCGCAACTCCTACGAGCAGTACTTC.

J is TRBJ2-3 and V is TRBV12-3 or TRBV12-4; 9 bases are shared with TRBD2. V trimming: 5 bases; J trimming: 9 bases; junction bases outside the gene matches: 6. CDR3 length: 13 amino acids. The CDR3: CASSEAGGSTQYF. In nucleotides, the CDR3 is TGTGCCAGCAGTGAAGCGGGGGGCTCCACGCAGTATTTT.

This chain links TRBV28 with TRBJ1-5; 9 bases are a match to TRBD1. This CDR3 has 19 amino acids. CDR1 and CDR2 (germline): MDHEN, SYDVKM. The V segment lost 4 bases and the J segment 6 bases; nucleotides outside the gene matches: 19. This chain's CDR3 is CASSSRSGTGSPMGQPQHF. The CDR3 nucleotides read TGTGCCAGCAGTTCCCGCTCCGGGACAGGGTCCCCCATGGGTCAGCCCCAGCATTTT.

V usage is TRBV10-3 and J usage is TRBJ1-1; no clear D gene. Germline loops: CDR1 ENHRY, CDR2 SYGVKD. The CDR3 contains 14 residues. The V gene lost 3 bases and the J gene lost 1 base, with 9 bases spanning the gap. The CDR3 here is CAISDQRQNTEAFF. The CDR3 DNA reads as TGTGCCATCAGTGACCAAAGACAGAACACTGAAGCTTTCTTT.

V is TRBV6-4 and J is TRBJ2-3; no clear D. Germline assignment: CDR1 MRHNA and CDR2 SNTAGT. V was clipped by 8 bases and J by 8 bases, with 20 bases between them. The CDR3 spans 14 residues. CDR3 DNA sequence: TGTGCCAGCGAGGCAGCTCCCCTATCTGGTACGCAGTATTTT. It codes for CASEAAPLSGTQYF.

This clone was seen only once. The chain is built from TRBV28 and TRBJ1-5; D is perhaps TRBD1 (6 bases). The CDR3 runs 16 residues. Germline lookup yields CDR1 MDHEN and CDR2 SYDVKM. The V end lost 5 bases, the J end lost 0 bases, and 14 bases lay between the germline ends. The CDR3 is CASSTQGQFSNQPQHF. The CDR3 DNA follows: TGTGCCAGCAGTACTCAAGGACAGTTTAGCAATCAGCCCCAGCATTTT. Drawing the rest from reference TRBV28 and TRBJ1-5, the complete variable domain is DVKVTQSSRYLVKRTGEKVFLECVQDMDHENMFWYRQDPGLGLRLIYFSYDVKMKEKGDIPEGYSVSREKKERFSLILESASTNQTSMYLCASSTQGQFSNQPQHFGDGTRLSIL.

The chain is built from TRBV7-2 and TRBJ1-2; TRBD1 aligns across 11 bases. V was pared by 4 bases and J by 7 bases, with 5 bases of the junction left unmatched. The CDR3 loop spans 14 amino acids. Germline loops: CDR1 SGHTA, CDR2 FQGNSA. CDR3 sequence (DNA): TGTGCCAGCAGCTGGGGACAGGGGGTTGGTGGCTACACCTTC. Residues: CASSWGQGVGGYTF.

This chain joins TRBV19 and TRBJ1-2, with TRBD1 identical over 7 bases. V lost 4 bases, J lost 4 bases, and 9 bases stayed unmatched. Germline CDR1 is LNHDA and CDR2 is SQIVND (reference sequence). This CDR3 has 15 residues. In nucleotides, the CDR3 is TGTGCCAGTAGTACTCTCCGGGGACAGCGCTATGGCTACACCTTC. It codes for CASSTLRGQRYGYTF.